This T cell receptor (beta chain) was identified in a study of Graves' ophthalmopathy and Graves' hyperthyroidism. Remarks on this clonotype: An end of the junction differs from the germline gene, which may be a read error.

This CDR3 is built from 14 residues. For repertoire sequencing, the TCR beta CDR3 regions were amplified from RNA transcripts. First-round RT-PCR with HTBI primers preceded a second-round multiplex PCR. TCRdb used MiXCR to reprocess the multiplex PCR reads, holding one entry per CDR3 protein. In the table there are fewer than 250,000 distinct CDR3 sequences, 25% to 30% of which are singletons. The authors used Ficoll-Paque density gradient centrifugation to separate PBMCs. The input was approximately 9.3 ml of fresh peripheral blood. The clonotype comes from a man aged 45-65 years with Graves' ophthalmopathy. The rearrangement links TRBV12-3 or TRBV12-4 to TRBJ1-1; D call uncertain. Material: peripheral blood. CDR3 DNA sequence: TGTGCCAGCAGTCCCTATGTGGTGAACACTGAAGCCTTCTTT. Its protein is CASSPYVVNTEAFF.